The following is a TCR beta chain sequence with its context. The method was immunoSEQ multiplex PCR; TCRdb's version includes in-frame clones alone and lacks a portion of them. Of some 200,000 clones listed, approximately 82% are singletons. This entry belongs to a study of blood T cell repertoires in COVID-19. The CDR3 extends over 15 amino acids. CDR1 is MNHEY, CDR2 SVGAGI, per germline. V lost 6 bases and J 2 bases, leaving 16 bases between the germline ends. This TCR was sampled from a woman aged 60-70 years with acute COVID-19. The chain uses TRBV6-5 and TRBJ1-1; D gene uncertain. What was sequenced was PBMCs or T cells enriched from blood (not recorded which). The CDR3 DNA follows: TGTGCCAGCAGCTCCATCAGTGGAGGAAACACTGAAGCTTTCTTT. This codes for CASSSISGGNTEAFF.